These 19 T cell receptor beta chains were all obtained from the same sample, sequenced in a study of blood T cell repertoires in COVID-19 (TCRdb year 2020). Library preparation employed the immunoSEQ multiplex PCR assay. TCRdb took this table from immuneACCESS and kept in-frame rearrangements with V and J called. Such tables lack part of the clones; where checked against another copy, unresolved V genes explain under half of the gap, and the rest is unexplained. The sample yields about 230,000 clones; 65% to 85% were counted once. The ten largest clones capture roughly 8% of the sample. The specimen was peripheral blood. These receptor sequences come from a woman aged 80 or over with acute or convalescent COVID-19.

By sample share, this clone is medium-sized. The chain uses TRBV21-1 and TRBJ1-2. TRBV21-1 is a listed pseudogene. This CDR3 region has 13 residues. The CDR3 nucleotides are TGTGCCAGCAGCAACTGTACTCGGTATGGCTACACCTTC. This encodes CASSNCTRYGYTF.

V usage is TRBV7-8 and J usage is TRBJ2-5; D might be TRBD2 (6 bases). The CDR3 consists of 16 residues. V dropped 0 bases and J dropped 1 base, with 12 bases sitting between them. Germline V gives CDR1 SGHVS, CDR2 FQNEAQ. CDR3 sequence reads: CASSLAWLGGQETQYF. The CDR3, as DNA: TGTGCCAGCAGCTTAGCTTGGTTGGGGGGCCAAGAGACCCAGTACTTC.

V and J are TRBV19 and TRBJ2-7, with TRBD2 matching over 9 bases. This CDR3 region has 14 residues. V was pared by 6 bases and J by 5 bases, with 8 bases of the junction left unmatched. CDR1 and CDR2 from the germline V gene are LNHDA and SQIVND (reference sequence). The CDR3 nucleotides are TGTGCCAGTAGCAATAGCGGGAGAGAAGACGAGCAGTACTTC. Protein product: CASSNSGREDEQYF.

This chain connects TRBV7-6 to TRBJ2-3; perhaps TRBD1 as D (5 bases). This CDR3 contains 13 residues. The germline V gene encodes CDR1 SGHVS and CDR2 FNYEAQ. V lost 6 bases to trimming and J lost 2 bases, with 9 bases between them. The CDR3 coding sequence is TGTGCCAGCAGTAAGGGGCCCACAGATACGCAGTATTTT. It specifies CASSKGPTDTQYF. Full variable domain (remainder filled in from reference TRBV7-6 and TRBJ2-3): GAGVSQSPRYKVTKRGQDVALRCDPISGHVSLYWYRQALGQGPEFLTYFNYEAQQDKSGLPNDRFSAERPEGSISTLTIQRTEQRDSAMYRCASSKGPTDTQYFGPGTRLTVL.

The chain carries TRBV5-8 and TRBJ1-2; D not certain. From germline, CDR1 is SGHTS and CDR2 YDEGEE. The V gene lost 0 bases and the J gene lost 2 bases, with 8 bases spanning the gap. The CDR3 is 14 amino acids. Here the CDR3 DNA reads TGTGCCAGCAGCTTGGAACACCCAAACTATGGCTACACCTTC. This encodes CASSLEHPNYGYTF.

This rearrangement joins TRBV14 to TRBJ2-3; D possibly corresponds to TRBD2 (5 bases). This CDR3 has 16 amino acids. V was cut by 0 bases and J by 0 bases, with 10 bases left in between. Germline loops: CDR1 SGHDN, CDR2 FVKESK. Here the CDR3 DNA reads TGTGCCAGCAGCCAAGATCGAGGGTACAGCACAGATACGCAGTATTTT. Residues: CASSQDRGYSTDTQYF.

The J gene is TRBJ1-2, the V gene TRBV19, with 7 bases identical to TRBD1. With V trimmed by 2 bases and J by 6 bases, 6 bases remained unmatched. This CDR3 is 14 amino acids long. From germline, CDR1 is LNHDA and CDR2 SQIVND (reference sequence). CDR3 sequence reads: CASSITHRGDGYTF. The DNA of the CDR3 is TGTGCCAGTAGTATAACCCACAGGGGAGATGGCTACACCTTC.

The count of this clone is one. The gene calls are TRBV5-4 and TRBJ1-6; 7 bases are a match to TRBD1. The germline CDR1 and CDR2 sequences are SGHNT and YYREEE (reference sequence). Trimming removed 6 bases from V and 11 bases from J; junction bases left unmatched: 8. The CDR3 contains 13 residues. The CDR3 nucleotides are TGTGCCAGCACCTTTGACAGGGAAGCACCCCTCCACTTT. It codes for CASTFDREAPLHF.

CDR3 in DNA: TGTGCCAGCAGACAGGGGTCGGCCGGGGAGCTGTTTTTT. This encodes CASRQGSAGELFF. The genes are TRBV28 and TRBJ2-2; 7 positions agree with TRBD1. The CDR3 has 13 amino acids. The germline CDR1 and CDR2 sequences are MDHEN and SYDVKM. The junction had 4 bases not matched to a gene; V was cut back by 6 bases and J by 6 bases.

This chain links TRBV5-8 with TRBJ2-7; D not certain. Between the trimmed V and J ends, which lost 6 bases and 4 bases, there was a span of 8 bases. CDR3 length: 11 amino acids. CDR1 is SGHTS and CDR2 is YDEGEE in the germline V gene. The CDR3 DNA is TGTGCCAGCACCCAGAATTACGAGCAGTACTTC. Translated, it gives CASTQNYEQYF.

The CDR3 is CASSEALRRGHGTGELFF. CDR3 bases: TGTGCCAGCAGTGAAGCGCTTCGCAGGGGGCATGGCACCGGGGAGCTGTTTTTT. V is TRBV2 and J is TRBJ2-2; TRBD1 agrees at 8 bases. The V segment lost 0 bases and the J segment 4 bases; nucleotides outside the gene matches: 10. Germline values: CDR1 SNHLY, CDR2 FYNNEI. The CDR3 covers 18 residues.

The chain is built from TRBV30 and TRBJ1-4; 9 positions match TRBD1. V dropped 3 bases and J dropped 0; count of bases not matched to a gene: 2. Germline-derived CDR1 and CDR2 are GTSNPN and SVGIG (reference sequence). This CDR3 is 15 amino acids long. Here the CDR3 DNA reads TGTGCCTGGAGGGGACAGGGATCAACTAATGAAAAACTGTTTTTT. Protein: CAWRGQGSTNEKLFF.

The rearrangement uses TRBV5-4 and TRBJ1-6; 7 bases match TRBD1. The V and J ends lost 4 bases and 9 bases, in that order; junction bases with no gene match: 13. The CDR3 totals 16 residues. Per the germline V gene, CDR1 is SGHNT and CDR2 is YYREEE (reference sequence). The CDR3: CASSVDRLETGSPLHF. CDR3 coding DNA: TGTGCCAGCAGCGTGGACAGGCTAGAGACGGGTTCACCCCTCCACTTT.

The J gene is TRBJ2-7, the V gene TRBV18; 8 positions match TRBD1. Trimming cost V 6 bases and J 3 bases; bases outside gene matches: 1. The length of the CDR3 is 12 residues. Germline-derived CDR1 and CDR2 are KGHSH and LQKENI. CDR3 coding DNA: TGTGCCAGCTCGGGGACAGGCTACGAGCAGTACTTC. This codes for CASSGTGYEQYF.

The chain combines TRBV30 with TRBJ1-5, with D possibly matching TRBD1 (5 bases). CDR1 and CDR2 from the germline V gene are GTSNPN and SVGIG (reference sequence). The CDR3 spans 13 residues. V lost 3 bases, J lost 9 bases, and 15 bases lay in between. This CDR3 is CAWSRGEGRPQHF. Written as DNA, the CDR3 is TGTGCCTGGAGCCGCGGGGAGGGGCGGCCCCAGCATTTT. The full variable domain, with the rest looked up from reference TRBV30 and TRBJ1-5, is SQTIHQWPATLVQPVGSPLSLECTVEGTSNPNLYWYRQAAGRGLQLLFYSVGIGQISSEVPQNLSASRPQDRQFILSSKKLLLSDSGFYLCAWSRGEGRPQHFGDGTRLSIL.

This chain joins TRBV5-6 and TRBJ2-5; TRBD2 is a possible D gene (5 bases). Trimming removed 4 bases from V and 7 bases from J, with 17 bases in between. The CDR3 totals 14 residues. Germline V gene lookup returns CDR1 SGHDT and CDR2 YYEEEE. The DNA for the CDR3 is TGTGCCAGCAGCCACCTAGCCACGGAAAGGACCCAGTACTTC. This sequence encodes CASSHLATERTQYF. The complete variable domain, with remaining parts taken from reference TRBV5-6 and TRBJ2-5, reads DAGVTQSPTHLIKTRGQQVTLRCSPKSGHDTVSWYQQALGQGPQFIFQYYEEEERQRGNFPDRFSGHQFPNYSSELNVNALLLGDSALYLCASSHLATERTQYFGPGTRLLVL.

This CDR3 is CASSHRGGSQETQYF. The CDR3 bases are TGTGCCAGCAGCCACCGCGGGGGCAGCCAAGAGACCCAGTACTTC. V usage is TRBV3-1 (or the pseudogene TRBV3-2) and J usage is TRBJ2-5, with a weak D call TRBD2 (7 bases). The germline V gene encodes CDR1 LGHDT and CDR2 YNNKEL (reference sequence). This CDR3 spans 15 amino acids. With 3 bases removed from V and 1 base from J, the gap between germline ends came to 12 bases.

The chain employs TRBV5-1 and TRBJ1-3, with 9 nucleotides matching TRBD1. Germline trimming cut 3 bases from V and 0 bases from J; bases unmatched to any gene: 4. Germline V lookup: CDR1 SGHRS, CDR2 YFSETQ. The CDR3 contains 16 residues. The CDR3 DNA reads TGCGCCAGCAGCTCCCAGGGACAGGGCTCTGGAAACACCATATATTTT. Residues: CASSSQGQGSGNTIYF. Supplemented by reference TRBV5-1 and TRBJ1-3, the full variable domain reads KAGVTQTPRYLIKTRGQQVTLSCSPISGHRSVSWYQQTPGQGLQFLFEYFSETQRNKGNFPGRFSGRQFSNSRSEMNVSTLELGDSALYLCASSSQGQGSGNTIYFGEGSWLTVV.

This chain uses TRBV20-1 with TRBJ2-2; TRBD2 might be the D (5 bases). Germline V gene sequence: CDR1 DFQATT, CDR2 SNEGSKA (reference sequence). The CDR3 length is 14 residues. Trimming stripped 3 bases from V and 3 bases from J, with 11 bases between. The DNA of the CDR3 is TGCAGTGCTAGTACGGGAACCCACACCGGGGAGCTGTTTTTT. Translating gives CSASTGTHTGELFF.